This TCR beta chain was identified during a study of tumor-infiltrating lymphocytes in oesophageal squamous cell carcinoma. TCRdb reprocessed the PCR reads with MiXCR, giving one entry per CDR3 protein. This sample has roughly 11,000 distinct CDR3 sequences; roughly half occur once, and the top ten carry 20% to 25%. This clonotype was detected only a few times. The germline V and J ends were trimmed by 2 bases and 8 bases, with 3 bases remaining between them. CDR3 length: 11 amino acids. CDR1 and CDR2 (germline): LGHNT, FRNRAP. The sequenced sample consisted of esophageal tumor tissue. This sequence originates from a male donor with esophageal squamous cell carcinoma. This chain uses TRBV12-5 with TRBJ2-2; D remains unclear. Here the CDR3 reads CASGLSGELFF. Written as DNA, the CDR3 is TGTGCTAGTGGTTTGTCTGGGGAGCTGTTTTTT. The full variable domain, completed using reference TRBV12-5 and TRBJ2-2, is DARVTQTPRHKVTEMGQEVTMRCQPILGHNTVFWYRQTMMQGLELLAYFRNRAPLDDSGMPKDRFSAEMPDATLATLKIQPSEPRDSAVYFCASGLSGELFFGEGSRLTVL.